The T cell receptor beta chain described here comes from a study of T cells after yellow fever vaccination. Per germline, CDR1 SGHRS and CDR2 YFSETQ. With 5 bases clipped from V and 2 bases from J, the junction kept 12 bases outside the gene matches. The CDR3 is 17 residues long. TCRdb used MiXCR to reprocess the 5' RACE reads, holding one entry per CDR3 protein. The sample contains roughly 500,000 distinct CDR3 sequences, 15% to 20% of which appear only once. This clonotype appeared a few times. This receptor was taken from a young man who received the YFV17D yellow fever vaccine. Source: PBMCs, taken 15 days after the yellow fever booster vaccination. This sequence joins TRBV5-1 and TRBJ2-5; 10 nucleotides align to TRBD1. The CDR3 nucleotides are TGCGCCAGCAGGGGCGACAGGGGGCGCATGGGGCAAGAGACCCAGTACTTC. Amino acids: CASRGDRGRMGQETQYF.